Each of the 7 T cell receptor beta chains below was sequenced from the same sample in a study of blood T cell repertoires in COVID-19. Clones were read by immunoSEQ multiplex PCR, and TCRdb kept only the in-frame ones, dropping some. The table records 20,000 to 30,000 clones, roughly 90% of them present only once. Source material: peripheral blood. These receptors were collected from a woman aged 60-70 years with active COVID-19.

This chain connects TRBV4-2 to TRBJ1-4; tentative D call: TRBD1 (6 bases). Germline V gene lookup returns CDR1 LGHNA and CDR2 YNFKEQ. Trimming removed 0 bases at V and 8 bases at J, with 16 bases between. CDR3 length: 16 residues. The CDR3 bases are TGTGCCAGCAGCCAAGAACGTAGGGGGGGCGAGGAAAAACTGTTTTTT. Protein: CASSQERRGGEEKLFF.

The V gene is TRBV5-1, the J gene TRBJ1-1; 7 nucleotides line up with TRBD1. CDR1 is SGHRS and CDR2 is YFSETQ in the germline V gene. CDR3 length equals 14 residues. V lost 1 base to trimming and J lost 6 bases; unmatched junction nucleotides: 6. The CDR3 reads CASSLTQGSSEAFF. Written as DNA, the CDR3 is TGCGCCAGCAGCTTGACACAGGGGTCTTCTGAAGCTTTCTTT.

The rearrangement joins TRBV27 to TRBJ1-2; a weak D match, TRBD1 (5 bases). Trimming stripped 3 bases from V and 1 base from J, with 12 bases between. Germline CDR1 MNHEY, CDR2 SMNVEV (reference sequence). This CDR3 spans 15 amino acids. The CDR3 is CASSFGAENNYGYTF. The CDR3, as DNA: TGTGCCAGCAGTTTTGGGGCAGAGAATAACTATGGCTACACCTTC.

This chain joins TRBV18 and TRBJ1-1; D call uncertain. Trimming left V 4 bases short and J 1 base short, with 4 bases between. The CDR3 is made up of 12 amino acids. Germline V gene lookup returns CDR1 KGHSH and CDR2 LQKENI. The CDR3 is CASSRQNTEAFF. Here the CDR3 DNA reads TGTGCCAGCTCACGTCAGAACACTGAAGCTTTCTTT. Variable domain in full (rest from reference TRBV18 and TRBJ1-1): NAGVMQNPRHLVRRRGQEARLRCSPMKGHSHVYWYRQLPEEGLKFMVYLQKENIIDESGMPKERFSAEFPKEGPSILRIQQVVRGDSAAYFCASSRQNTEAFFGQGTRLTVV.

This chain connects TRBV16 to TRBJ1-5; 10 nucleotides match TRBD1. With V trimmed by 0 bases and J by 6 bases, 8 bases remained unmatched. From germline, CDR1 is KGHSY and CDR2 FQNENV. The CDR3 sequence is 17 residues long. The CDR3 DNA reads as TGTGCCAGCAGCCAATCGATGGGACAGGGGTTTTTTCAGCCCCAGCATTTT. It codes for CASSQSMGQGFFQPQHF.

J is TRBJ1-1 and V is TRBV5-1; a possible D gene is TRBD1 (6 bases). The germline gives CDR1 SGHRS, CDR2 YFSETQ. CDR3 size: 14 residues. The V gene lost 3 bases and the J gene lost 5 bases, with 14 bases spanning the gap. The CDR3 nucleotides are TGCGCCAGCAGCTCCCAGCAGGGGAGTACTGAAGCTTTCTTT. Translated: CASSSQQGSTEAFF.

The genes are TRBV30 and TRBJ2-1; 8 nucleotides align to TRBD2. In germline, CDR1 is GTSNPN, CDR2 SVGIG (reference sequence). J gave up 13 bases and V 0 bases, and 29 bases lay outside the gene matches. CDR3 length: 20 amino acids. The CDR3: CAWSVTLALGRGTRSMSQFF. The CDR3 DNA reads as TGTGCCTGGAGTGTAACTTTGGCTTTGGGTCGAGGGACTAGGTCCATGAGTCAGTTCTTC.